This is a list of T cell receptor beta chains from one sample in a study of T cells in Graves' hyperthyroidism and ophthalmopathy. TCRdb used MiXCR to reprocess the multiplex PCR reads, holding one entry per CDR3 protein. This table holds 300,000 to 400,000 distinct CDR3 sequences, 15% to 20% found once. The sequenced sample was blood. These receptors were collected from a woman aged 45-65 years with Graves' hyperthyroidism. Each CDR3 is given with its conserved first and last residue. The D gene is left open where the match is weak. Rows give clone size only sometimes, using once, few, many, or a class for an expanded clone.

length	V	J	size	D	DNA	CDR3
15	TRBV12-3/TRBV12-4	TRBJ1-3	many	.	TGTGCCAGCAGTTTAGACAGGGCCTCTGGAAACACCATATATTTT	CASSLDRASGNTIYF
16	TRBV5-1	TRBJ2-1	few	TRBD1	TGCGCCAGCAGCTTGGAACAGGGGTTCGCAGTGGATGAGCAGTTCTTC	CASSLEQGFAVDEQFF
16	TRBV9	TRBJ2-1	.	TRBD2	TGTGCCAGCAGTAATTTAGCGGGGGGGCCGGACAATGAGCAGTTCTTC	CASSNLAGGPDNEQFF
13	TRBV5-1	TRBJ2-5	.	TRBD2	TGCGCCAGCAGCTTTCGGGGGGAAGAGACCCAGTACTTC	CASSFRGEETQYF
14	TRBV30	TRBJ2-1	.	.	TGTGCCTGGAGAACTGGGACCAATCACAATGAGCAGTTCTTC	CAWRTGTNHNEQFF
13	TRBV12-3/TRBV12-4	TRBJ1-1	many	TRBD1	TGTGCCAGCAGCACAGGGGAGGACACTGAAGCTTTCTTT	CASSTGEDTEAFF
14	TRBV9	TRBJ2-7	.	TRBD2	TGTGCCAGCAGCAAGGGACTAGCTGCCTACGAGCAGTACTTC	CASSKGLAAYEQYF
16	TRBV5-1	TRBJ2-2	few	.	TGCGCCAGCACCCCAGTAAACAGGGAAAACACCGGGGAGCTGTTTTTT	CASTPVNRENTGELFF
18	TRBV4-1	TRBJ1-6	.	.	TGCGCCAGCAGCCAATCCCCCGCAAGGGTATGGGGCGATTCACCCCTCCACTTT	CASSQSPARVWGDSPLHF
15	TRBV20-1	TRBJ2-7	.	.	TGCAGTGCTAGAGATCCCGAAAAGTGGGCCTACGAGCAGTACTTC	CSARDPEKWAYEQYF
14	TRBV5-1	TRBJ2-1	many	TRBD1	TGCGCCAGCAGCTGGGGACAGGGGGCGGGGGAGCAGTTCTTC	CASSWGQGAGEQFF
17	TRBV6-1	TRBJ1-5	few	.	TGTGCCAGCAGTTCCTATTCGTACGGTCAGCCCGATCAGCCCCAGCATTTT	CASSSYSYGQPDQPQHF
14	TRBV13	TRBJ2-1	few	.	TGTGCCAGCAGCCCAGGGGGGGCAGGTAATGAGCAGTTCTTC	CASSPGGAGNEQFF
15	TRBV13	TRBJ2-1	few	.	TGTGCCAGCAGCTTAGACAGCGTCGCCTACAATGAGCAGTTCTTC	CASSLDSVAYNEQFF
15	TRBV6-2/TRBV6-3	TRBJ2-7	many	TRBD2	TGTGCCAGCAGTTACGGGGCTAGCGGGAGCTACGAGCAGTACTTC	CASSYGASGSYEQYF
14	TRBV10-1	TRBJ2-3	.	.	TGCGCCAGCAGTGGGTCCCGGACACGAGATACGCAGTATTTT	CASSGSRTRDTQYF